A single sample is the source of the 10 T cell receptor beta chains below, sequenced in a study of OX40 agonist ivuxolimab in advanced cancers. The method was immunoSEQ multiplex PCR; TCRdb's version includes in-frame clones alone and lacks a portion of them. The profile shows tens of thousands of clones, around 87% of them singletons. Sample: CD4+ or CD8+ T cells sorted from blood, taken in a trial of the OX40 agonist ivuxolimab. All receptors derive from an adult with an advanced solid tumor such as melanoma, head and neck, liver or kidney cancer.

V gene TRBV27 combines with J gene TRBJ1-5; possible D gene TRBD1, 6 bases. In germline, CDR1 is MNHEY, CDR2 SMNVEV (reference sequence). Trimming took 3 bases from V and 4 from J, leaving 10 bases between them. CDR3 length: 14 residues. CDR3 in amino acids: CASSFTRGNQPQHF. The CDR3 nucleotides are TGTGCCAGCAGTTTCACCAGGGGAAATCAGCCCCAGCATTTT.

The rearrangement joins TRBV5-4 to TRBJ2-3, with no clear D. In germline, CDR1 is SGHNT, CDR2 YYREEE (reference sequence). This CDR3 has 15 residues. Trimming cost V 0 bases and J 2 bases, with 10 bases left between them. The CDR3 DNA sequence: TGTGCCAGCAGCTTGGGCAGGATATACACAGATACGCAGTATTTT. This encodes CASSLGRIYTDTQYF.

J is TRBJ2-2 and V is TRBV10-3, with 13 positions matching TRBD2. Germline V gene lookup returns CDR1 ENHRY and CDR2 SYGVKD. V trimming: 10 bases; J trimming: 0 bases; junction bases outside the gene matches: 8. This CDR3 is 17 amino acids long. The DNA for the CDR3 is TGTGCCACGCGCACTAGCGGGGGGGCGGCGAACACCGGGGAGCTGTTTTTT. Its translation is CATRTSGGAANTGELFF.

V is TRBV5-1 and J is TRBJ2-3, with 7 bases aligning to TRBD2. The germline CDR1 and CDR2 sequences are SGHRS and YFSETQ. J gave up 3 bases and V 2 bases, and 0 bases lay outside the gene matches. This CDR3 spans 13 amino acids. The CDR3 loop is CASSLAGTDTQYF. The DNA of the CDR3 is TGCGCCAGCAGCTTAGCGGGGACAGATACGCAGTATTTT.

The table lists this clone with a few counts. The gene calls are TRBV29-1 and TRBJ1-3; D remains unclear. CDR3 size: 13 residues. V was trimmed by 4 bases and J by 0 bases, leaving 7 bases between them. The germline gives CDR1 SQVTM, CDR2 ANQGSEA. The chain's CDR3 is CSVAVLSGNTIYF. The CDR3 nucleotides are TGCAGCGTTGCGGTCCTCTCTGGAAACACCATATATTTT.

The DNA of the CDR3 is TGTGCCAGCAGCCCCCAGGGACCCTCCTACAATGAGCAGTTCTTC. Its protein product is CASSPQGPSYNEQFF. J is TRBJ2-1 and V is TRBV27; D may be TRBD1 or TRBD2 (5 bases each). V was pared by 6 bases and J by 0 bases, with 12 bases between. The length of the CDR3 is 15 residues. Germline CDR1 and CDR2: MNHEY and SMNVEV (reference sequence).

This chain links TRBV2 with TRBJ2-1; 8 positions match TRBD2. The CDR3 runs to 14 residues. Germline loops: CDR1 SNHLY, CDR2 FYNNEI. Trimming removed 6 bases from V and 8 bases from J; junction bases left unmatched: 9. As DNA, the CDR3 is TGTGCCAGCAGGCCCCGACTAGCGTCCGATGAGCAGTTCTTC. Encoded protein: CASRPRLASDEQFF.

The J gene is TRBJ1-5, the V gene TRBV19; 9 nucleotides agree with TRBD1. The CDR3 is 19 residues long. The germline V gene has CDR1 LNHDA and CDR2 SQIVND (reference sequence). V lost 5 bases and J lost 0; bases outside the gene matches: 14. This CDR3 is CASSVSGTGSLYSNQPQHF. Written as DNA, the CDR3 is TGTGCCAGTAGTGTATCCGGGACAGGGTCCCTTTATAGCAATCAGCCCCAGCATTTT.

This chain connects TRBV5-1 to TRBJ1-1, with 7 bases matching TRBD1. With 4 bases clipped from V and 0 bases from J, the junction kept 3 bases outside the gene matches. CDR1 and CDR2 (germline): SGHRS, YFSETQ. CDR3 length equals 14 residues. The CDR3 region is CASSTGQLNTEAFF. The CDR3 nucleotides read TGCGCCAGCAGCACGGGACAGTTGAACACTGAAGCTTTCTTT.

V usage is TRBV28 and J usage is TRBJ1-3, with unresolved D. Germline V CDR1 and CDR2: MDHEN, SYDVKM. Trimming shortened V by 6 bases and J by 4 bases, and 19 bases separated the two germline ends. The CDR3 extends over 16 amino acids. The CDR3 DNA sequence: TGTGCCAGCAGCTCATACAAGCCTCCGAGAGGAAACACCATATATTTT. Translating gives CASSSYKPPRGNTIYF.